The sequence of this TCR beta chain was determined in a study of cytomegalovirus exposure and HLA in healthy donors (dated by TCRdb to about 2017). Broadly, across the study: An earlier analysis of roughly 610 of the donors reported under 300 Gb of sequence data and 95 million to 130 million unique TCR beta sequences obtained from around 190 million T cells. Approximately 300 gigabases of sequencing data and tens of millions of unique TCR sequences were included in an early release covering under 650 HLA-typed donors. Of the roughly 400 genotyped donors, 81% were placed in the genetic ancestry cluster associated with self-reported Caucasian donors. The study was designed to test whether signatures of past pathogen exposure could be identified by cataloging public T cell receptors. The T cell repertoires of 670 or so subjects were profiled by immunosequencing and related to cytomegalovirus serostatus. In addition to the first cohort of roughly 670 subjects, a separate validation cohort of about 120 different subjects was used. To predict cytomegalovirus infection status, the study brought together high-throughput TCR immunosequencing, statistical association of individual TCRs with disease status, and machine learning. A later analysis re-analyzed previously published TCR beta repertoires from several hundred donors and added high-resolution HLA genotyping to study TCR occurrence patterns. Rather than using new phenotypic data, the later analysis identified candidate immune exposures from TCR beta sequences and from how often those sequences occurred across donors. In an earlier analysis of a few hundred of the donors, high-throughput TCR beta sequencing was used to judge whether each TCR beta V gene segment behaved as functional or pseudogenic. Donor age, sex, ethnicity and CMV serostatus were collected together with the repertoire data. In a later genetic analysis, genome-wide SNP genotypes for 398 of the 666 donors were used, and that subset was treated as a discovery cohort. All discovery cohort repertoires had been generated on a single sequencing platform. HLA typing included class I and class II loci at four-digit resolution. Typing coverage differed by locus: A, B, C, DRB1 and DQB1 were typed in about 629-640 donors, DQA1 in 522, DPA1 in 606, and DPB1 in roughly 450. Because of strong linkage in the cohort, roughly five DR-DQ haplotypes were treated as single units for association and clustering. Among some 400 genotyped donors of the cohort, an average of roughly 230,000 unique TCR beta nucleotide sequences was sequenced per donor, of which roughly 17% were non-productive.

In its sample, this clone was seen once. This receptor's antigen is unknown. Qualities for individual bases were not recorded, and no much larger clone is one base off. The receptor library was made with the immunoSEQ multiplex PCR assay. For the multiplex PCR, a mixture combining 60 forward primers for TCR Vbeta segments and 13 reverse primers for TCR Jbeta segments was used. A multiplex PCR assay on genomic DNA amplified the CDR3 region of rearranged TCR beta genes. On the Illumina HiSeq System, the amplified TCR beta libraries were sequenced as 87-base-pair reads. In the paper's pipeline: Across the 500 to 850 repertoires, a later analysis counted about 81 million unique TCR beta chains, some 11 million of which were shared by at least two donors. Raw reads were error-corrected and collapsed into unique sequences by a nearest-neighbor algorithm in which closely related sequences were merged to remove PCR and sequencing errors. To assign V, D and J gene segments, CDR3 sequences were aligned to IMGT reference sequences. For a sequence to be retained, at least a six-nucleotide match to both a V gene segment and a J gene segment was required. A rearrangement was called productive if the CDR3 had no stop codons and remained in frame with V and J, and every other rearrangement was called non-productive. Following IMGT convention, CDR3 was defined as the stretch from the second conserved V-encoded cysteine up to the conserved J-encoded phenylalanine. The earlier analysis of roughly 590 of the donors excluded sequences that lacked an unambiguous match to a single V gene segment. An earlier analysis of 587 of the donors classified V segments as functional when productive rearrangements were above 56.7% and as segregating when the standard deviation between donors was above 5%. To diagnose cytomegalovirus status from the catalog of TCR beta chain sequences, a statistical classification framework was built. In a later analysis, V and J genes were assigned by comparing TCR nucleotide sequences against IMGT/GENE-DB human TR gene sequences. In a later analysis, CDR3 sequences and most-parsimonious VDJ recombination scenarios were assigned using the TCRdist pipeline. In a later analysis, every TCR beta chain was defined by the combination of its CDR3 amino acid sequence and its V-gene family, and reads without a unique V-gene family were dropped. A later analysis removed 550 to 700 highly shared, low-generation-probability nucleotide sequences to deal with suspected cross-contamination and a sequencing artifact. In a later analysis, a clonal expansion index for each public chain was calculated from normalized within-repertoire ranks of inferred template counts. Generation probabilities in a later analysis came from a VDJ recombination model fitted to out-of-frame rearrangements, and those results were checked against IGoR. In a later analysis, hypergeometric tests were used to score TCR-TCR, TCR-HLA and TCR-CMV co-occurrence, with a repertoire-size bias correction applied to TCR pairs. False discovery rates were estimated in a later analysis by permuting HLA or CMV assignments 20 times. In a later analysis, co-occurring TCRs were grouped with DBSCAN, and TCRdist sequence similarity was added when clustering was performed within HLA-allele-positive subsets. For co-occurrence clustering, repertoires with fewer than 30,000 or more than 120,000 public chains were excluded, along with about five repertoires with anomalous nucleotide sharing. TCRdb limited this immuneACCESS table to in-frame rearrangements with V and J called. A share of clones is missing; checked studies link under half to unresolved V genes, and the rest is unexplained. For V, J and clone size, that table is used; D and trimming come from the DNA. This sample holds under 200,000 clones; approximately 85% were observed only once. Clones ranked in the top ten supply around 2.3% of the sample.

In total, roughly 670 healthy bone marrow donors made up the cohort. At the time of sampling, all cohort members were nominally healthy, though unrecorded immune exposures were likely present. The donor tested CMV seronegative and was one of the 352 seronegative cohort members. A peripheral blood sample was collected from each donor, and TCR beta sequencing was performed on peripheral blood mononuclear cells. The Qiagen DNeasy Blood Extraction Kit was used to extract genomic DNA from the blood cell samples. The cysteine opens and the phenylalanine closes a CDR3 of 13 amino acids. Only the CDR3 DNA is retained, 39 bases long and in frame from the first base. Based on the germline V gene (reference sequence), the CDR1 and CDR2 sequences are MNHEY and SMNVEV. The V and J ends are trimmed by 4 bases and 4 bases, leaving 10 bases between them. The paper's findings and limits, for the study overall: The authors suggested that the approach could potentially be extended to other disease states and immunological phenotypes. A further reported finding was that TCR beta sequences accurately predicted the HLA-A and HLA-B alleles for most subjects in the first cohort. A later genetic analysis associated a missense DCLRE1C variant with V-gene and J-gene trimming of TCR beta chains, and an independent cohort replicated the association. In this cohort, only TCR beta chains were sequenced, and detectable features were limited by the absence of alpha or paired-chain data. The study listed 150 to 200 TCR beta chains as associated with cytomegalovirus. Because the 87-base-pair reads could not distinguish some IMGT-functional V segments, including TRBV6-2 and TRBV6-3, those segments were excluded. CMV serostatus was the only immune exposure information available for the cohort. Broadly in line with IMGT annotations, most TCR beta V segments showed up in productive rearrangements about 87% or about 30% of the time in an earlier analysis of several hundred of the donors. While some public TCRs were present in many individuals, most TCR sequences turned up only very rarely across donors. A later analysis found that TCR association rates varied across HLA loci, with DRB1 alleles showing the most associated TCRs and HLA-C alleles the fewest. Compared with the roughly 710-donor mean, donors in an Asian-associated ancestry cluster had fewer N-insertions in productive TCRs, according to a later genetic analysis. Strong co-occurrence of HLA alleles, especially DR and DQ, made assigning TCR associations to individual alleles difficult. The presence/absence analyses assumed that sequencing depth was roughly uniform across donors, and that assumption may not be true. Because counts were too low, roughly 17 rarely observed V segments, including chromosome 9 orphons, were left out of the earlier analysis of some 640 of the donors. Several of the top co-occurrence clusters appeared to be linked to parvovirus B19, influenza, CMV and Epstein-Barr virus, according to a later analysis. A later analysis found that most CMV-associated TCR beta chains appeared HLA-restricted, with HLA associations seemingly driven largely by CMV exposure. Compared with equally common non-associated chains, HLA-associated TCR beta chains in a later analysis were more clonally expanded and had lower generation probabilities. The classifier was reported to diagnose cytomegalovirus status with high specificity and sensitivity in both the original and validation cohorts. A later analysis associated about 16,000 TCR beta sequences with specific HLA alleles at a false discovery rate of 0.05. Correlated functional status among segregating V segments might reflect linkage disequilibrium, but an unknown experimental factor could not be ruled out. Because HLA typing was unavailable for some donors at each locus, only the typed subset was used in association tests. A group of highly shared sequence variants was considered likely to be a technical artifact of the sequencing pipeline. A few of the identified cytomegalovirus-associated TCR beta chains were confirmed in vitro to be specific for cytomegalovirus antigens.

Source material: PBMCs. The chain couples TRBV27 to TRBJ1-1, with the identity of the D gene unclear. This receptor was obtained from a woman aged 45-60 years in good health and CMV-seronegative. The DNA sequence is as follows: TGTGCCAGCAGTTCCAGGCCAACCACTGAAGCTTTCTTT. Its translation reads: CASSSRPTTEAFF.